Listed here is a single T cell receptor (beta chain). The target of this receptor is not known. Base-call qualities are not available, and no considerably larger clone is one nucleotide away. The receptor library was made with the immunoSEQ multiplex PCR assay. The authors' pipeline ran thus. To diagnose cytomegalovirus status from the catalog of TCR beta chain sequences, a statistical classification framework was built. In TCRdb, the immuneACCESS table is reduced to in-frame sequences with V and J assigned. These tables do not hold every clone; where another copy was compared, an unresolved V gene accounts for under half, and the others remain unexplained. V, J and clone size are taken as reported in that table, and D and trimming were inferred from the DNA itself. In all, the sample holds 150,000 or so clones, and about 95% of those were seen once. The ten largest clones capture approximately 1.8% of the sample.

These data belong to a study of cytomegalovirus exposure and HLA in healthy donors (dated by TCRdb to between 2016 and 2019). A note on the overall study: According to a later analysis, the roughly 130 validation repertoires were produced on the same platform as the 600 to 850 repertoires of the first cohort. The study combined high-throughput TCR immunosequencing, statistical association of individual TCRs with disease status, and machine learning to predict cytomegalovirus infection status. In addition to the first cohort of 666 subjects, a separate validation cohort of 120 different subjects was used. The aim of the study was to test whether cataloging public T cell receptors could identify signatures of past pathogen exposure. Study-wide conclusions, independent of this receptor: A later analysis had no HLA typing for the validation cohort, so co-occurrence there was scored across all 110 or so repertoires. Subsequent analysis determined that TCRs grouped into clusters in the first cohort also showed a tendency toward co-occurrence across the roughly 120 validation repertoires, and 94% of cluster scores exceeded 0. A total of 164 TCR beta chains were listed by the study as associated with cytomegalovirus. According to the authors, the approach could potentially be generalized to other disease states and immunological phenotypes. Across donors, most TCR sequences were observed very rarely, whereas some public TCRs were present in many individuals. A few of the identified cytomegalovirus-associated TCR beta chains were confirmed in vitro to be specific for cytomegalovirus antigens. The classifier was reported to diagnose cytomegalovirus status with high specificity and sensitivity in both the original and validation cohorts.

From the germline V gene, CDR1 is SQVTM and CDR2 is ANQGSEA. The CDR3 numbers 15 residues from cysteine through phenylalanine. Only the CDR3 DNA is retained, 45 bases long and in frame from the first base. V sheds 3 bases and J sheds 0 bases, leaving 13 bases between their ends. Separate from the roughly 650-subject first cohort, the validation cohort of roughly 130 subjects was the group to which the donors belonged. The material sequenced was PBMCs. This clonotype originated in a man between 18 and 29 years old in good health and CMV-seropositive. The V gene is TRBV29-1 and the J gene is TRBJ2-3; the D gene is unclear. The nucleotide sequence reads TGCAGCGTTGAGACTGCCGGTCATAGCACAGATACGCAGTATTTT. Its protein product is CSVETAGHSTDTQYF.